These 16 T cell receptor beta chains were all obtained from the same sample, sequenced in a study of cytomegalovirus exposure and HLA in healthy donors. Both 60 Vbeta primers and 13 Jbeta primers went into the PCR. TCRdb keeps only in-frame clones here, not all; method: immunoSEQ multiplex PCR. Among 100,000 or so clones listed, roughly 71% were seen once. The sample comprised PBMCs. The receptors shown here come from a man aged 45-60 years in good health and CMV-seronegative.

V and J are TRBV2 and TRBJ2-5; TRBD1 might be the D (6 bases). The CDR3 is made up of 14 amino acids. The ends were cut back, 1 base at V and 5 bases at J, with 11 bases in the middle. Germline CDR1 SNHLY, CDR2 FYNNEI. CDR3 residues: CASSEGRGAETQYF. The CDR3 nucleotides read TGTGCCAGCAGTGAAGGCAGGGGCGCGGAGACCCAGTACTTC.

The V gene is TRBV15, the J gene TRBJ2-2, with 7 bases that match TRBD1. The CDR3 extends over 16 amino acids. V was pared by 2 bases and J by 5 bases, with 8 bases of the junction left unmatched. In germline, CDR1 is LNHNV, CDR2 YYDKDF (reference sequence). CDR3 sequence reads: CATSRPADRATGELFF. DNA for the CDR3: TGTGCCACCAGCAGACCCGCAGACAGGGCGACCGGGGAGCTGTTTTTT. Supplemented by reference TRBV15 and TRBJ2-2, the full variable domain reads DAMVIQNPRYQVTQFGKPVTLSCSQTLNHNVMYWYQQKSSQAPKLLFHYYDKDFNNEADTPDNFQSRRPNTSFCFLDIRSPGLGDTAMYLCATSRPADRATGELFFGEGSRLTVL.

The CDR3 region has the DNA TGTGCCAGCACCCCGCGACAGGGCTACGAGCAGTACTTC. Residues: CASTPRQGYEQYF. The J gene is TRBJ2-7, the V gene TRBV7-2, with TRBD1 matching over 7 bases. Looked up from germline, CDR1 is SGHTA and CDR2 is FQGNSA. The CDR3 extends over 13 amino acids. V lost 7 bases and J lost 3; bases outside the gene matches: 6.

The chain recombines TRBV7-8 with TRBJ2-7, with D uncertain. Germline-derived CDR1 and CDR2 are SGHVS and FQNEAQ. The CDR3 sequence is 14 residues long. Trimming took 4 bases from V and 4 from J, leaving 14 bases between them. CDR3 residues: CASSSTLLNYEQYF. Written as DNA, the CDR3 is TGTGCCAGCAGCTCGACATTGCTGAATTACGAGCAGTACTTC.

Concerning this clone: Other DNA sequences in the same sample also yield this CDR3. The chain couples TRBV2 to TRBJ2-2; TRBD2 is a possible D gene (5 bases). Germline lookup yields CDR1 SNHLY and CDR2 FYNNEI. V lost 5 bases, J lost 4 bases, and 11 bases lay in between. This CDR3 spans 14 amino acids. The DNA of the CDR3 is TGTGCCAGCAGTAGGCTGGCGGGCACCGGGGAGCTGTTTTTT. It encodes CASSRLAGTGELFF.

This chain uses TRBV5-4 with TRBJ1-1; weak D call: TRBD1 (6 bases). CDR1 is SGHNT, CDR2 YYREEE, per germline (reference sequence). This CDR3 is 13 amino acids long. The V gene lost 4 bases and the J gene lost 2 bases, with 9 bases spanning the gap. CDR3 amino acids: CASSQGTNTEAFF. CDR3 nucleotide sequence: TGTGCCAGCAGCCAGGGGACCAACACTGAAGCTTTCTTT.

This clone has just a few counts. The genes are TRBV19 and TRBJ2-3; 7 bases map to TRBD2. The CDR3 has 15 amino acids. V lost 3 bases and J lost 0; bases outside the gene matches: 3. Germline CDR1 LNHDA, CDR2 SQIVND (reference sequence). CDR3 coding DNA: TGTGCCAGTAGTATCTCTAGCGGCAGCACAGATACGCAGTATTTT. This translates into CASSISSGSTDTQYF.

The gene calls are TRBV11-2 and TRBJ2-2; 10 positions agree with TRBD2. J was trimmed by 5 bases and V by 4 bases; bases with no gene match: 7. Germline lookup yields CDR1 SGHAT and CDR2 FQNNGV. The CDR3 spans 16 residues. The CDR3 is CASSSSAGGYTGELFF. The CDR3 coding sequence is TGTGCCAGCAGCTCGTCAGCGGGGGGGTATACCGGGGAGCTGTTTTTT.

The chain links TRBV7-2 to TRBJ2-5, with D tentatively TRBD2 (7 bases). The V gene's germline CDR1 is SGHTA and CDR2 FQGNSA. Trimming pared 6 bases from V and 1 base from J, leaving 12 bases between. This CDR3 has 14 amino acids. CDR3 coding DNA: TGTGCCAGCAGGGTAGGGGGGGCCCAAGAGACCCAGTACTTC. It codes for CASRVGGAQETQYF.

The chain combines TRBV6-5 with TRBJ2-1; TRBD1 agrees at 7 bases. CDR1 and CDR2 from the germline V gene are MNHEY and SVGAGI. With V trimmed by 0 bases and J by 7 bases, 6 bases remained unmatched. The CDR3 has 15 residues. The CDR3 is CASSYSRTGLNEQFF. The CDR3 coding sequence is TGTGCCAGCAGTTACTCCCGGACAGGTCTAAATGAGCAGTTCTTC.

To note about this clone: Its ends do not fully match the called genes, so a read error is possible. The rearrangement joins TRBV7-9 to TRBJ2-7, with D perhaps given as TRBD1 or TRBD2 (7 bases each). CDR1 SEHNR and CDR2 FQNEAQ come from the germline V gene (reference sequence). This CDR3 region has 17 residues. CDR3 residues: CSSSLAGGGGIGYEQYF. The CDR3 DNA follows: TGTTCCAGCAGCTTAGCGGGTGGAGGGGGCATTGGCTACGAGCAGTACTTC.

This clone turned up a few times. The chain recombines TRBV5-1 with TRBJ2-5, with 9 bases matching TRBD1. J gave up 2 bases and V 7 bases, and 3 bases lay outside the gene matches. The CDR3 is 13 residues long. Germline values: CDR1 SGHRS, CDR2 YFSETQ. Here the CDR3 DNA reads TGCGCCAGCCGGGACAGGGAACAAGAGACCCAGTACTTC. This sequence encodes CASRDREQETQYF.

CDR3 amino acids: CASSYPRTVNTEAFF. The CDR3 DNA reads TGTGCCAGCAGCTACCCTAGGACAGTGAACACTGAAGCTTTCTTT. The rearrangement joins TRBV6-5 to TRBJ1-1; D is perhaps TRBD1 (6 bases). Germline CDR1 reads MNHEY; CDR2 reads SVGAGI. The CDR3 loop spans 15 amino acids. Trimming shortened V by 6 bases and J by 0 bases, and 14 bases separated the two germline ends.

The CDR3 region has the DNA TGTGCCAGCAGCTCCCTAGGAGCGGGAGGCTACGAGCAGTACTTC. This encodes CASSSLGAGGYEQYF. V is TRBV13 and J is TRBJ2-7, with TRBD2 identical over 9 bases. Germline-derived CDR1 and CDR2 are PRHDT and FYEKMQ (reference sequence). The CDR3 runs 15 residues. The trim removed 4 bases at V and 3 bases at J, leaving 7 bases unmatched.

This clone has only a few counts. The genes are TRBV11-2 and TRBJ2-3, with D possibly being TRBD1 (5 bases). The V gene lost 2 bases and the J gene lost 6 bases, with 12 bases spanning the gap. The CDR3 has 14 residues. The germline V gene has CDR1 SGHAT and CDR2 FQNNGV. The CDR3 DNA follows: TGTGCCAGCAGCTTATCCAGGGTTTTGGATACGCAGTATTTT. Its translation is CASSLSRVLDTQYF.

The chain recombines TRBV9 with TRBJ2-3, with 8 bases aligning to TRBD2. V lost 5 bases, J lost 4 bases, and 9 bases stayed unmatched. Per the germline V gene, CDR1 is SGDLS and CDR2 is YYNGEE. The CDR3 has 15 amino acids. CDR3 amino acids: CASSSLSGSADTQYF. The DNA for the CDR3 is TGTGCCAGCAGTTCCCTCAGCGGGAGCGCAGATACGCAGTATTTT. Variable domain in full (rest from reference TRBV9 and TRBJ2-3): DSGVTQTPKHLITATGQRVTLRCSPRSGDLSVYWYQQSLDQGLQFLIQYYNGEERAKGNILERFSAQQFPDLHSELNLSSLELGDSALYFCASSSLSGSADTQYFGPGTRLTVL.